These T cell receptor beta chains were read from a single sample in a study of T-cell memory formation after mild COVID-19. TCRdb ran MiXCR on the 5' RACE reads and lists one entry per CDR3 protein. The sample carries about 250,000 distinct CDR3 sequences, more than 15% recorded once. Sequenced sample: PBMCs or a T cell subset sorted from them (not recorded which). These receptors were taken from a man aged 18 to 29 who had mild COVID-19 (a few samples of this study predate the infection). Cell type and time point are not known. The CDR3 runs from the conserved cysteine through the conserved F or W. The D gene is left open where the match is weak. Where a row states a size, it is once, few, many or the class of an expanded clone; other rows omit it.

>NA|NA|TRBV7-9|TRBJ1-2
TGTGCCAGCAGCTTAGTCGGGTCTCACTATGGCTACACCTTC
CASSLVGSHYGYTF
>many|NA|TRBV7-8|TRBJ2-3
TGTGCCAGCAGCCCGGGTGCAGATACGCAGTATTTT
CASSPGADTQYF
>few|NA|TRBV7-2|TRBJ2-2
TGTGCCAGCAGCTCGGCACCTTATCCCGGGGAGCTGTTTTTT
CASSSAPYPGELFF
>few|NA|TRBV7-9|TRBJ2-3
TGTGCCAGCAGCTCGCTTCAGGGACGGGGAAGCACAGATACGCAGTATTTT
CASSSLQGRGSTDTQYF
>NA|TRBD2|TRBV9|TRBJ2-2
TGTGCCAGCAGCGTAGAGCGGGGGCGGACCGGGGAGCTGTTTTTT
CASSVERGRTGELFF
>few|NA|TRBV7-9|TRBJ2-7
TGTGCCAGCAGCTCTTTGGGGGTCTACGAGCAGTACTTC
CASSSLGVYEQYF
>NA|NA|TRBV7-9|TRBJ2-1
TGTGCCAGCAGCTTAGCTTCGCGGTACAATGAGCAGTTCTTC
CASSLASRYNEQFF
>few|NA|TRBV11-2|TRBJ2-5
TGTGCCAGCAGCTTACGCGCGTTGTACCAAGAGACCCAGTACTTC
CASSLRALYQETQYF
>NA|NA|TRBV7-2|TRBJ2-5
TGTGCCAGCAGCTCCTCGGCGAACCAAGAGACCCAGTACTTC
CASSSSANQETQYF
>NA|NA|TRBV7-7|TRBJ2-2
TGTGCTAGCAGCCCACGACTAGAACCCGGGGAGCTGTTTTTT
CASSPRLEPGELFF
>few|TRBD1|TRBV7-2|TRBJ2-5
TGTGCCAGCAGCACACCGACAGGGCGCGAGACCCAGTACTTC
CASSTPTGRETQYF
>few|TRBD1|TRBV11-2|TRBJ2-3
TGTGCCAGCAGCTTACCGGGACAGGCTACAGATACGCAGTATTTT
CASSLPGQATDTQYF
>many|NA|TRBV4-1|TRBJ2-7
TGCGCCAGCAGCTTGGGGGGTGGAGCCTACGAGCAGTACTTC
CASSLGGGAYEQYF
>NA|TRBD1|TRBV20-1|TRBJ1-1
TGCAGTGCTAGAGATCTCCTTCTACAGGGGCCGTGGACTGAAGCTTTCTTT
CSARDLLLQGPWTEAFF
>few|NA|TRBV6-4|TRBJ1-1
TGTGCCAGCAGTCAGGGGACGATGTCGGGCACTGAAGCTTTCTTT
CASSQGTMSGTEAFF
>NA|TRBD1|TRBV15|TRBJ1-2
TGTGCCACCAGCAGCCGGGACAGGGGGATGGGGGGCTACACCTTC
CATSSRDRGMGGYTF
>NA|TRBD1|TRBV20-1|TRBJ1-3
TGCAGTGCTGACAGGGGGTTTGGAAACACCATATATTTT
CSADRGFGNTIYF
>NA|NA|TRBV12-3/TRBV12-4|TRBJ1-1
TGTGCCAGCACTCTCCAGGGAGAAGCTTTCTTT
CASTLQGEAFF
>NA|TRBD1|TRBV6-5|TRBJ1-1
TGTGCCAGCAGTTACTGGGCCTCAGGGGGCAGAGAAGCTTTCTTT
CASSYWASGGREAFF
>many|NA|TRBV3-1|TRBJ1-1
TGTGCCAGCAGCCAAGAGGCACAGCGAGCTTTCTTT
CASSQEAQRAFF
>NA|TRBD1|TRBV18|TRBJ1-1
TGTGCCAGCTCACGTTTGGGACAGGGGGGCACTGAAGCTTTCTTT
CASSRLGQGGTEAFF
>many|NA|TRBV7-9|TRBJ2-7
TGTGCCAGCAGCCTGGTACCCTACGAGCAGTACTTC
CASSLVPYEQYF
>many|NA|TRBV12-3/TRBV12-4|TRBJ2-1
TGTGCCAGCAGTTCTTACGATGAGCAGTTCTTC
CASSSYDEQFF
>NA|TRBD2|TRBV20-1|TRBJ2-2
TGCAGTGCTAGAGATCGATTCAGGACTAGCGTGCCCACCGGGGAGCTGTTTTTT
CSARDRFRTSVPTGELFF
>few|NA|TRBV5-6|TRBJ1-1
TGTGCCAGCAGCTTGTGGGAGAGGGCAGCAGCTTTCTTT
CASSLWERAAAFF
>many|TRBD1|TRBV5-1|TRBJ2-2
TGCGCCAGCAGCTCACAGGGGCCAACGAACACCGGGGAGCTGTTTTTT
CASSSQGPTNTGELFF
>NA|TRBD2|TRBV10-3|TRBJ2-7
TGTGCCATCAGCGCGGGGGGCAGCTACGAGCAGTACTTC
CAISAGGSYEQYF
>NA|NA|TRBV30|TRBJ1-5
TGTGCCTGGAGTGATGACGTGCGGCCCCAGCATTTT
CAWSDDVRPQHF
>NA|NA|TRBV7-3|TRBJ2-3
TGTGCCAGCAGCTTTGGGGGCCGAAGCACAGATACGCAGTATTTT
CASSFGGRSTDTQYF
>many|TRBD2|TRBV4-2|TRBJ2-3
TGTGCCAGCAGCGGATCAGCGGGGGGGCCAGATACGCAGTATTTT
CASSGSAGGPDTQYF
>NA|NA|TRBV5-4|TRBJ2-2
TGTGCCAGCAGCTTGGCCTCAGGGTTTACCGGGGAGCTGTTTTTT
CASSLASGFTGELFF
>few|NA|TRBV20-1|TRBJ2-5
TGCAGTGCTAGACTAGTGCAAGAGACCCAGTACTTC
CSARLVQETQYF
>few|TRBD1|TRBV7-2|TRBJ1-1
TGTGCCAGCAGCGGGACAGGGAGAACGGCTTTCTTT
CASSGTGRTAFF
>few|NA|TRBV6-2/TRBV6-3|TRBJ2-3
TGTGCCAGCAGAGGACTACCGGGCACAGATACGCAGTATTTT
CASRGLPGTDTQYF
>few|TRBD1|TRBV20-1|TRBJ2-5
TGCAGTGCTAGGCCAATGTCGGGACAGATAGTTCAAGAGACCCAGTACTTC
CSARPMSGQIVQETQYF
>many|NA|TRBV5-6|TRBJ1-2
TGTGCCAGCACCGCGGGGTTCCATGGCTACACCTTC
CASTAGFHGYTF
>many|NA|TRBV7-2|TRBJ2-7
TGTGCCAGCAGCTTAGCTGGAGGGGACGAGCAGTACTTC
CASSLAGGDEQYF
>NA|NA|TRBV24-1|TRBJ2-3
TGTGCCACCAGTGATTTGGGGTCTACTAGCACAGATACGCAGTATTTT
CATSDLGSTSTDTQYF
>NA|TRBD1|TRBV10-3|TRBJ2-2
TGTGCCATCAGTGCCCCGGGACAGGGAGGATCCGATTACACCGGGGAGCTGTTTTTT
CAISAPGQGGSDYTGELFF
>few|NA|TRBV5-1|TRBJ2-3
TGCGCCAGCAGCTACCGGACTCAAACAGATACGCAGTATTTT
CASSYRTQTDTQYF
>few|NA|TRBV21-1|TRBJ1-2
TGTGCCAGCAGCAAAGCGCGACAGCACGGCTACACCTTC
CASSKARQHGYTF
>NA|NA|TRBV19|TRBJ2-5
TGTGCCAGTAATTCAAGGGCAGGGTTACAGACCCAGTACTTC
CASNSRAGLQTQYF
>NA|NA|TRBV20-1|TRBJ1-2
TGCAGTGCTAGCCCTCCGGGGCCCCCGGCGGGCTACACCTTC
CSASPPGPPAGYTF
>few|NA|TRBV9|TRBJ2-1
TGTGCCAGCAGCGCCGGCGGGTCAACCTACAATGAGCAGTTCTTC
CASSAGGSTYNEQFF
>few|TRBD1|TRBV4-2|TRBJ1-6
TGTGCCAGCAGCCAACCACAGGGGGTGGGTTCACCCCTCCACTTT
CASSQPQGVGSPLHF
>few|NA|TRBV21-1|TRBJ2-7
TGTCCCATCCCTGAGGGGGTTTTGGCCGAGCAGTACTTC
CPIPEGVLAEQYF
>few|TRBD1|TRBV7-3|TRBJ2-3
TGTGCCAGCAGCCGAACAGGGGCCACAGATACGCAGTATTTT
CASSRTGATDTQYF
>few|TRBD1|TRBV11-2|TRBJ2-7
TGTGCCAGCAGATATATCGGACAGGGTTACGAGCAGTACTTC
CASRYIGQGYEQYF
>few|TRBD1|TRBV6-2/TRBV6-3|TRBJ1-1
TGTGCCAGCAGTTTCCGGGACAGGGTTGCTGAAGCTTTCTTT
CASSFRDRVAEAFF
>NA|TRBD1|TRBV11-2|TRBJ1-1
TGTGCCAGCAGCTTACTCTCAGGGGGCGGTACTGAAGCTTTCTTT
CASSLLSGGGTEAFF
>many|TRBD2|TRBV5-1|TRBJ2-5
TGTGCCAGCAGCCTGGCGGGGGGGCAAGAGACCCAGTACTTC
CASSLAGGQETQYF